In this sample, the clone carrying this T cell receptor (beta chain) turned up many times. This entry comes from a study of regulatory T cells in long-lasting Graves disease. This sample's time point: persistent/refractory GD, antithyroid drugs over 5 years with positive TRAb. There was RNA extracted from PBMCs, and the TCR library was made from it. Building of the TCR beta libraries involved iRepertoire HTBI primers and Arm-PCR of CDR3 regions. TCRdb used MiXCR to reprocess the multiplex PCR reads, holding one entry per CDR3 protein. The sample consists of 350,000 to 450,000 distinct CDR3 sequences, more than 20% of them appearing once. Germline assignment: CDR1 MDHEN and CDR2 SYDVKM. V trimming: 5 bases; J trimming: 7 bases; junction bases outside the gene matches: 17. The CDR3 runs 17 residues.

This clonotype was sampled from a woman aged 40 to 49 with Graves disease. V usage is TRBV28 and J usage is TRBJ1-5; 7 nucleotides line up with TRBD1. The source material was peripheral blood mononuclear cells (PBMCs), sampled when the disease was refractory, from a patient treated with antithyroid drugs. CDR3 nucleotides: TGTGCCAGCAGTCCGCTTAGCTACAGACAGGGCGGGCAGCCCCAGCATTTT. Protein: CASSPLSYRQGGQPQHF.